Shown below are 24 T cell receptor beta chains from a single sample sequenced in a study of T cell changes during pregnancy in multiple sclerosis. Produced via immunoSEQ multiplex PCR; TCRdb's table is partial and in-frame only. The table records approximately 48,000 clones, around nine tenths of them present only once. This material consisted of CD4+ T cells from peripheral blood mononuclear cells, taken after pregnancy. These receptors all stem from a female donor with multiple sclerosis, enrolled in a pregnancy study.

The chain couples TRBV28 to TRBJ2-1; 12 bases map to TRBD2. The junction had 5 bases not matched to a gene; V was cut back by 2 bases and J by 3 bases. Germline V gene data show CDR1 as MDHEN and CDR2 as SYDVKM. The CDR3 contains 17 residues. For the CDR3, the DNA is TGTGCCAGCAGTTTAGGGGCTAGCGGGAGGGTCTACAATGAGCAGTTCTTC. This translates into CASSLGASGRVYNEQFF.

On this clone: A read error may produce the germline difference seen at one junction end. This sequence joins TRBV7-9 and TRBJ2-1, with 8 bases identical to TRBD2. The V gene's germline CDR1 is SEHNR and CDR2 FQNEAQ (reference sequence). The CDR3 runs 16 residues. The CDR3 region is CAGDDSGIGPRTSTLF. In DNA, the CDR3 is TGTGCCGGAGATGATAGCGGGATTGGACCCCGTACGAGCACCCTCTTC.

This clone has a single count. Written as DNA, the CDR3 is TGTGCCAGTAGTACGCGGACAGGGGGCGAAATAGCGGGAGCCGGGGAGCTGTTTTTT. Its translation: CASSTRTGGEIAGAGELFF. The chain recombines TRBV19 with TRBJ2-2, with 11 bases matching TRBD1. V was pared by 4 bases and J by 6 bases, with 16 bases of the junction left unmatched. The CDR3 consists of 19 residues. Germline CDR1 is LNHDA and CDR2 is SQIVND (reference sequence).

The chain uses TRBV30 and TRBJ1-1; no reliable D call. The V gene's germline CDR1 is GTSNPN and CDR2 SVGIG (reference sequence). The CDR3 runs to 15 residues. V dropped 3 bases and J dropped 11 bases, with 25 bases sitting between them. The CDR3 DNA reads TGTGCCTGGAGCAATTTTCGCGACCAGAGGGATGGGGCTTTCTTT. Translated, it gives CAWSNFRDQRDGAFF.

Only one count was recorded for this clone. The CDR3 is CASSYVAGDGYTF. CDR3 nucleotides: TGTGCCAGCAGTTACGTGGCAGGTGATGGCTACACCTTC. This chain links TRBV6-5 with TRBJ1-2, with D uncertain. From germline, CDR1 is MNHEY and CDR2 SVGAGI. Deletions cut 2 bases from V and 6 bases from J, with 10 bases between. This CDR3 has 13 amino acids.

This CDR3 reads CASSKLAGVEYEQYF. Here the CDR3 DNA reads TGTGCCAGTAGTAAGTTGGCAGGGGTTGAATACGAGCAGTACTTC. The V gene is TRBV19, the J gene TRBJ2-7, with D possibly matching TRBD1 (6 bases). V was cut by 4 bases and J by 4 bases, with 17 bases left in between. CDR3 length: 15 amino acids. The germline V gene has CDR1 LNHDA and CDR2 SQIVND (reference sequence).

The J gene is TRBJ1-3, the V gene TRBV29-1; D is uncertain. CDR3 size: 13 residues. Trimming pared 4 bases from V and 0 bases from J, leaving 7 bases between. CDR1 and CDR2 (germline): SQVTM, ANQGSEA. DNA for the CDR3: TGCAGCGTTGTGGAGAGCTCTGGAAACACCATATATTTT. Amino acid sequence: CSVVESSGNTIYF.

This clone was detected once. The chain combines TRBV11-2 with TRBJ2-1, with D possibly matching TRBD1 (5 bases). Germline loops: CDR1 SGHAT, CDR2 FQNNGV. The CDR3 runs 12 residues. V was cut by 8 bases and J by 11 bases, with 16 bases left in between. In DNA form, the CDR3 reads TGTGCCAGCGATTTGGGGCCAGGGAAGCAGTTCTTC. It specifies CASDLGPGKQFF.

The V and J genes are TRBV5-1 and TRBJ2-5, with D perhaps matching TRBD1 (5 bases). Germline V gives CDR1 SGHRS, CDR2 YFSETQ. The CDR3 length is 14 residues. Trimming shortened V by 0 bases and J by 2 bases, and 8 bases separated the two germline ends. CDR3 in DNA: TGCGCCAGCAGCTTGGGGACAACTCAAGAGACCCAGTACTTC. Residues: CASSLGTTQETQYF.

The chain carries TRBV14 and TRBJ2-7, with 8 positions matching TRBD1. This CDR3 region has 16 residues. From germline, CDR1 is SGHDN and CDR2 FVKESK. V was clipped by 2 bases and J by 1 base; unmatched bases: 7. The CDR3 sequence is CASSQPGQGWSYEQYF. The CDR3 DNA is TGTGCCAGCAGCCAACCCGGACAGGGATGGTCCTACGAGCAGTACTTC.

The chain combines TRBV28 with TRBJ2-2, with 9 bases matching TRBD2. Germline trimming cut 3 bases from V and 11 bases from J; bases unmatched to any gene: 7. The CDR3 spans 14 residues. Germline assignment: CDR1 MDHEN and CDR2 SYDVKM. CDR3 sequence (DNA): TGTGCCAGCAGTTTGGGACTAGCCGCTAGAGAGCTGTTTTTT. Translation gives CASSLGLAARELFF.

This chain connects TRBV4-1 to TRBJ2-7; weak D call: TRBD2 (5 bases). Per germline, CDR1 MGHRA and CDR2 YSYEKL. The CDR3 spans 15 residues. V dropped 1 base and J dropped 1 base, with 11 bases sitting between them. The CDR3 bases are TGCGCCAGCAGCCAAGGAGCGGTAATTTCCTACGAGCAGTACTTC. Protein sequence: CASSQGAVISYEQYF.

The CDR3 is CASSLDLGSSYNEQFF. The CDR3, as DNA: TGTGCCAGCAGCTTAGATCTGGGGAGCTCCTACAATGAGCAGTTCTTC. V usage is TRBV11-3 and J usage is TRBJ2-1; a weak D match, TRBD2 (5 bases). Trimming cost V 0 bases and J 0 bases, with 9 bases left between them. The germline gives CDR1 SGHNT, CDR2 YENEEA. The CDR3 has 16 amino acids.

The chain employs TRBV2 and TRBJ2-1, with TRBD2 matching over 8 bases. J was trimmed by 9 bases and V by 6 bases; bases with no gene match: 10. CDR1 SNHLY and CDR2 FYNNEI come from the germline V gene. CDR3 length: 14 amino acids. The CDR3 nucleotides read TGTGCCAGCAGGGGGGGACTAGTGGGAACTGAGCAGTTCTTC. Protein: CASRGGLVGTEQFF.

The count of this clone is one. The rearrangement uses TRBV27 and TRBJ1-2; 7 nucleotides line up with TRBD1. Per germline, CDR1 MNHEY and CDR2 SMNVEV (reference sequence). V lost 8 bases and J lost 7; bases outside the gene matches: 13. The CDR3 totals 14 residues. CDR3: CASRQQGKVSGYTF. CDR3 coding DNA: TGTGCCAGCCGACAACAGGGGAAGGTCTCTGGCTACACCTTC.

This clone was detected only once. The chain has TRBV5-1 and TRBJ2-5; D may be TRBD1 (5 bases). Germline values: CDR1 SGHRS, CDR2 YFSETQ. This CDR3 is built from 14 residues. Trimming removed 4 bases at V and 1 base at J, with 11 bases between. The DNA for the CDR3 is TGCGCCAGCAGCGCAACAGGCTCCCAAGAGACCCAGTACTTC. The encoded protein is CASSATGSQETQYF.

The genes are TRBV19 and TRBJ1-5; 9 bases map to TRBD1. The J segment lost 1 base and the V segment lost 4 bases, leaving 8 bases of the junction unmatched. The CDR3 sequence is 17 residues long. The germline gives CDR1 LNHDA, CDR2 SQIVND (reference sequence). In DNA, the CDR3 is TGTGCCAGTAGTACCTACAGGGGGCTGGGAAGCAATCAGCCCCAGCATTTT. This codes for CASSTYRGLGSNQPQHF.

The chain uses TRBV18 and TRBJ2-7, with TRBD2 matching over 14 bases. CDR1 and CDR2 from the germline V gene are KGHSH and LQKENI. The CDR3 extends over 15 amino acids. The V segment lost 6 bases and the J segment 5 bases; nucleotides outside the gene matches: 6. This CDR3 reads CASSRTSGRPHEQYF. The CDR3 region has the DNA TGTGCCAGCTCTCGGACTAGCGGGAGGCCCCACGAGCAGTACTTC.

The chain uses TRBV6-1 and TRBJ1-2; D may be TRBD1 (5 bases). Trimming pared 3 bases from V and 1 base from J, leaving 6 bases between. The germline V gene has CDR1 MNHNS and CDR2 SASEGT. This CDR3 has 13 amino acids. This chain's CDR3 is CASSDQGNYGYTF. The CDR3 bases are TGTGCCAGCAGTGATCAGGGTAACTATGGCTACACCTTC.

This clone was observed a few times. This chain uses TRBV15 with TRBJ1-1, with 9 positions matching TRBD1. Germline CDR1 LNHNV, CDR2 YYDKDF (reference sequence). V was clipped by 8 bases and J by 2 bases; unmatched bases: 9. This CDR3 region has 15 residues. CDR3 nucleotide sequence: TGTGCCACCGCTCCGACAGGGGGGATTAACACTGAAGCTTTCTTT. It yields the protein CATAPTGGINTEAFF.

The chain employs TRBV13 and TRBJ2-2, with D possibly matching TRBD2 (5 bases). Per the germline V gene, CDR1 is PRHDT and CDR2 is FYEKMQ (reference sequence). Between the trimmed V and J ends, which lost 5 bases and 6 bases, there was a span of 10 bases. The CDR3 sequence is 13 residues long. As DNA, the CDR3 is TGTGCCAGCAGCAGGGAGAGAGCCGGGGAGCTGTTTTTT. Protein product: CASSRERAGELFF. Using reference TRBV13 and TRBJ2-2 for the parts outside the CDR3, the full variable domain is AAGVIQSPRHLIKEKRETATLKCYPIPRHDTVYWYQQGPGQDPQFLISFYEKMQSDKGSIPDRFSAQQFSDYHSELNMSSLELGDSALYFCASSRERAGELFFGEGSRLTVL.

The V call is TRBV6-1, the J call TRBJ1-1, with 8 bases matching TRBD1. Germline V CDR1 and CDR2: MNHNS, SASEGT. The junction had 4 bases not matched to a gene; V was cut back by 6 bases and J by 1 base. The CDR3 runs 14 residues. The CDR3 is CASRWDRQNTEAFF. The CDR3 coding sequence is TGTGCCAGCAGATGGGACAGGCAGAACACTGAAGCTTTCTTT.

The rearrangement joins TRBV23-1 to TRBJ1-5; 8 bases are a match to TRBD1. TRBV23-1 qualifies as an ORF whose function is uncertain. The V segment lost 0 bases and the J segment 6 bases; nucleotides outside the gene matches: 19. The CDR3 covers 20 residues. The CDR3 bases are TGCGCCAGCAGTCAATCGGGTGACAGGGGAGGTGTTCGGGTAATTCAGCCCCAGCATTTT. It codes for CASSQSGDRGGVRVIQPQHF.

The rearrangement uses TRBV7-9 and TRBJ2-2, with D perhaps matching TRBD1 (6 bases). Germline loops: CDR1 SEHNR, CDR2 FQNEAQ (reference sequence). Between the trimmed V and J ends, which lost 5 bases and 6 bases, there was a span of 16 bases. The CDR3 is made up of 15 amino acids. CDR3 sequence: CASSPQGGTAGELFF. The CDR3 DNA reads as TGTGCCAGCAGCCCCCAAGGGGGAACCGCCGGGGAGCTGTTTTTT.